This TCR beta chain comes out of a study of blood T cells in healthy people across ages. About this clonotype: No antigen is known for it.

Findings and limits, study-wide: Significant beta diversity loss was already apparent by age about 39, declining roughly linearly. More naive CD4+ cells and higher diversity were found in long-lived than in aged donors.

The second PCR ran about 6 to 12 cycles with a sample-barcoded 5' primer and J-beta primers. CDR3-containing paired-end reads numbering at least 2.5 million came from each sample. TCRdb itself ran the 5' RACE reads through MiXCR, one entry per CDR3 protein. The sample includes 650,000 to 900,000 distinct CDR3 sequences, around two thirds of them seen just once. Sequenced input: blood. The receptor's source is a man aged 30 to 39 in good health.

The CDR3 spells CSVDGVGVYNEQFF. CDR3 DNA: TGCAGCGTTGATGGGGTTGGGGTCTACAATGAGCAGTTCTTC. V and J are TRBV29-1 and TRBJ2-1; D is undetermined. V dropped 3 bases and J dropped 3 bases, with 12 bases sitting between them. Per germline, CDR1 SQVTM and CDR2 ANQGSEA. The CDR3 is 14 residues long.